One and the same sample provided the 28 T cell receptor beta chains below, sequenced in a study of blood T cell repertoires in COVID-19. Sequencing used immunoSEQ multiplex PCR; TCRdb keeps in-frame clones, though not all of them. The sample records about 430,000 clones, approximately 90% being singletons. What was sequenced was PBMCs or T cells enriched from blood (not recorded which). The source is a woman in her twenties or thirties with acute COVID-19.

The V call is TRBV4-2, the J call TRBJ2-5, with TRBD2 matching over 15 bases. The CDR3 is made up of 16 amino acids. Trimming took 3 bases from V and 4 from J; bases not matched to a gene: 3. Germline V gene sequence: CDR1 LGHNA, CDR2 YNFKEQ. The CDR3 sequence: CASSQGLAGGAETQYF. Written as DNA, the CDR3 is TGTGCCAGCAGCCAGGGACTAGCGGGGGGAGCAGAGACCCAGTACTTC.

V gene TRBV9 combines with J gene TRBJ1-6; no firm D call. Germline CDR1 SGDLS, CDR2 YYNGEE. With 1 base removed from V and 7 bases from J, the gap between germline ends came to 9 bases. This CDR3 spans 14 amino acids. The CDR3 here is CASSVTHWNSPLHF. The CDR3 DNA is TGTGCCAGCAGCGTAACCCACTGGAATTCACCCCTCCACTTT.

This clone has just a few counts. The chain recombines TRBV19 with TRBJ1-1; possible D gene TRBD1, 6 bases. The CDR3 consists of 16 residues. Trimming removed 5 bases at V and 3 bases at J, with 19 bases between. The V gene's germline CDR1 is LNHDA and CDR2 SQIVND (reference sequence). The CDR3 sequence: CASSPKGRAGDTEAFF. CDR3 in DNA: TGTGCCAGTAGTCCAAAAGGGAGGGCAGGGGACACTGAAGCTTTCTTT.

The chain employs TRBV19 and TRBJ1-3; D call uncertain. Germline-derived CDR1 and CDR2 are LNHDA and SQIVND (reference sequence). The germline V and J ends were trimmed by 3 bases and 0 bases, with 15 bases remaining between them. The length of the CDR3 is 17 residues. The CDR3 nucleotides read TGTGCCAGTAGTATTCCCCACAGCCGATCCTCTGGAAACACCATATATTTT. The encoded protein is CASSIPHSRSSGNTIYF.

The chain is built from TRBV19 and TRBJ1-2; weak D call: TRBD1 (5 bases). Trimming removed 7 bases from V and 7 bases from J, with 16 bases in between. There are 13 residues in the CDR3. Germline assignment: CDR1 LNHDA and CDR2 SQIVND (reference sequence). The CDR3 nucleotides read TGTGCCAGTAAAGTCGAGCCTAGGGGTGGCTACACCTTC. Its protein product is CASKVEPRGGYTF.

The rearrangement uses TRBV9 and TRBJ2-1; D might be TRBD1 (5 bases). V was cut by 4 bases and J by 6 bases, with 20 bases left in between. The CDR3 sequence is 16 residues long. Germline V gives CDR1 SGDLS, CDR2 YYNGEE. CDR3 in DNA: TGTGCCAGCAGCCCACCACCGGCAGGGTCGCTCAATGAGCAGTTCTTC. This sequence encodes CASSPPPAGSLNEQFF.

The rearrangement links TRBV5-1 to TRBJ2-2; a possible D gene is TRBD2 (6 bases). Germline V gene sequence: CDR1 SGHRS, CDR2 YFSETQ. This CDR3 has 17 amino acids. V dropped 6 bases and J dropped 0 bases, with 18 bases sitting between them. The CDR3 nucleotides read TGCGCCAGCAAATCGGGGGACTCACTTACGAACACCGGGGAGCTGTTTTTT. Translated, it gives CASKSGDSLTNTGELFF. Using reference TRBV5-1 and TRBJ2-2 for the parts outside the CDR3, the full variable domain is KAGVTQTPRYLIKTRGQQVTLSCSPISGHRSVSWYQQTPGQGLQFLFEYFSETQRNKGNFPGRFSGRQFSNSRSEMNVSTLELGDSALYLCASKSGDSLTNTGELFFGEGSRLTVL.

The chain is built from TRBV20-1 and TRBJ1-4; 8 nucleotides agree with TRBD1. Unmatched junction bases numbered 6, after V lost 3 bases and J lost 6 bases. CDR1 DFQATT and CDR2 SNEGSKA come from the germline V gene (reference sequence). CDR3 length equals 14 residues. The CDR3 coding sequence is TGCAGTGCTAGTTCCAGGGGGCGGTATGAAAAACTGTTTTTT. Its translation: CSASSRGRYEKLFF.

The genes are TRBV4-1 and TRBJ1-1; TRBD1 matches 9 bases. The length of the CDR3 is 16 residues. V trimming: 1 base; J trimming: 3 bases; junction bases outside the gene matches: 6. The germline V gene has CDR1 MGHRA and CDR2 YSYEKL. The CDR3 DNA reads TGCGCCAGCAGCCAAGTCGGGACAGGGTCGGACACTGAAGCTTTCTTT. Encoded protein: CASSQVGTGSDTEAFF.

The CDR3 nucleotides are TGTGCCAGCAGCGACCGGGAACATTCACCCCTCCACTTT. The encoded protein is CASSDREHSPLHF. The chain recombines TRBV9 with TRBJ1-6; D remains ambiguous. This CDR3 is 13 amino acids long. Trimming removed 3 bases from V and 8 bases from J, with 9 bases in between. Germline V gene lookup returns CDR1 SGDLS and CDR2 YYNGEE.

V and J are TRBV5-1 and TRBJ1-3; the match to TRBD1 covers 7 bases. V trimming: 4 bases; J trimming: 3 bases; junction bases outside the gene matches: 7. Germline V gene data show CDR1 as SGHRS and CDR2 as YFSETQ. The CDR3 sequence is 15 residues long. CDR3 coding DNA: TGCGCCAGCAGCCCGGGGACAGACCGTGGAAACACCATATATTTT. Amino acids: CASSPGTDRGNTIYF.

CDR3 DNA sequence: TGTGCCAGCAGCAGTGGCGGGCATACAGATACGCAGTATTTT. It codes for CASSSGGHTDTQYF. The genes are TRBV9 and TRBJ2-3; D possibly corresponds to TRBD2 (5 bases). Trimming cost V 4 bases and J 3 bases, with 12 bases left between them. The CDR3 has 14 residues. CDR1 is SGDLS and CDR2 is YYNGEE in the germline V gene.

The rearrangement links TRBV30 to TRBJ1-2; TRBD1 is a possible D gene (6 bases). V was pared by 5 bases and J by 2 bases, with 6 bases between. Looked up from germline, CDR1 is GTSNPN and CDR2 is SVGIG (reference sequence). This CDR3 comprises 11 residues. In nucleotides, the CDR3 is TGTGCCTGGGGACAGAACTATGGCTACACCTTC. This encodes CAWGQNYGYTF. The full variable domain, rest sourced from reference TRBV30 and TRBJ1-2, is SQTIHQWPATLVQPVGSPLSLECTVEGTSNPNLYWYRQAAGRGLQLLFYSVGIGQISSEVPQNLSASRPQDRQFILSSKKLLLSDSGFYLCAWGQNYGYTFGSGTRLTVV.

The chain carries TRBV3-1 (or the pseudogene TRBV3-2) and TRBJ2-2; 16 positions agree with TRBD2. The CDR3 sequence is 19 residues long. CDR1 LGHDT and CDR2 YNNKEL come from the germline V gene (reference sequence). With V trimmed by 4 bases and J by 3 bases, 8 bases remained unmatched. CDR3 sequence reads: CASSLPGLAGGQYTGELFF. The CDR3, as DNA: TGTGCCAGCAGCCTTCCGGGACTAGCGGGGGGGCAGTACACCGGGGAGCTGTTTTTT.

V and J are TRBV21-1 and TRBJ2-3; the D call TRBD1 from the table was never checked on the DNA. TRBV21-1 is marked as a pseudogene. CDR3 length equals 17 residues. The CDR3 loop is CASSLRPGQGALDTQYF. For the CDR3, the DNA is TGTGCCAGCAGCTTGCGACCGGGACAGGGGGCGTTAGATACGCAGTATTTT.

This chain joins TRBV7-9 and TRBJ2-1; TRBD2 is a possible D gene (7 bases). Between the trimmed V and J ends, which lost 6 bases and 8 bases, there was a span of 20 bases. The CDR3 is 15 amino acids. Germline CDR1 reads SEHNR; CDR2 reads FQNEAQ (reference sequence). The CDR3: CASSQMAGARDEQFF. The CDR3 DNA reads TGTGCCAGCAGTCAAATGGCGGGGGCACGAGATGAGCAGTTCTTC.

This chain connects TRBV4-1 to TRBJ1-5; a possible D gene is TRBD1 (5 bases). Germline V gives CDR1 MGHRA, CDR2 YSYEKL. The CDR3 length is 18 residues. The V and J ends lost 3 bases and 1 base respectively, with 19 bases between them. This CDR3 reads CASSHSPSGGRSNQPQHF. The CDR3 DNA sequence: TGCGCCAGCAGCCATTCGCCGTCCGGGGGAAGAAGCAATCAGCCCCAGCATTTT.

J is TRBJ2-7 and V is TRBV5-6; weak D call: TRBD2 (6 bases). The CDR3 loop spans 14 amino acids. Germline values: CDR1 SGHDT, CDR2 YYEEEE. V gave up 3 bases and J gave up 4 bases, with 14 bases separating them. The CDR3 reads CASSSQGLAYEQYF. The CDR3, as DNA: TGTGCCAGCAGCTCCCAGGGACTCGCTTACGAGCAGTACTTC.

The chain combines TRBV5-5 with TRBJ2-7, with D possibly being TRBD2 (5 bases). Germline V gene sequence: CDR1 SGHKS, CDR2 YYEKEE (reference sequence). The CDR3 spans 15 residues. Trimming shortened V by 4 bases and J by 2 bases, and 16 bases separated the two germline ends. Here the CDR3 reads CASSPESGMTYEQYF. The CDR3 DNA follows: TGTGCCAGCAGCCCCGAATCCGGGATGACCTACGAGCAGTACTTC.

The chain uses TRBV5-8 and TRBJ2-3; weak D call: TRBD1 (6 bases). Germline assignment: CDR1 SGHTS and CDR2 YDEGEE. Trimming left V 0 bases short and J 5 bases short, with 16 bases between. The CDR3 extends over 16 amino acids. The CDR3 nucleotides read TGTGCCAGCAGCTTGGCATCGTGGGGGCACAGAGATACGCAGTATTTT. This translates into CASSLASWGHRDTQYF.

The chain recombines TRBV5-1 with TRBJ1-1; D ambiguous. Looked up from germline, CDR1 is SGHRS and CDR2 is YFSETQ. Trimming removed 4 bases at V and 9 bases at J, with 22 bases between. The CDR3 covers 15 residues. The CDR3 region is CASSPIVSGYSQAFF. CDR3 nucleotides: TGCGCCAGCAGCCCTATAGTTTCGGGGTACAGCCAAGCTTTCTTT.

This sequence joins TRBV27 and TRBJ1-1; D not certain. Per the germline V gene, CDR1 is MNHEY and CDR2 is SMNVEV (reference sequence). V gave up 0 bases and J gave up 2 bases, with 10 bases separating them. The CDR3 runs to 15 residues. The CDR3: CASSLSTEPNTEAFF. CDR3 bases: TGTGCCAGCAGTTTATCTACAGAGCCTAACACTGAAGCTTTCTTT.

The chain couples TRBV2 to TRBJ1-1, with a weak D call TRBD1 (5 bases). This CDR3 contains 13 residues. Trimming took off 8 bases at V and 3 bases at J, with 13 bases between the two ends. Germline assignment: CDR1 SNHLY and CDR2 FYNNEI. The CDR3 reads CASWQGPYTEAFF. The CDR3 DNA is TGTGCCAGCTGGCAGGGCCCGTACACTGAAGCTTTCTTT. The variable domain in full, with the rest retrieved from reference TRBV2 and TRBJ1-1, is EPEVTQTPSHQVTQMGQEVILRCVPISNHLYFYWYRQILGQKVEFLVSFYNNEISEKSEIFDDQFSVERPDGSNFTLKIRSTKLEDSAMYFCASWQGPYTEAFFGQGTRLTVV.

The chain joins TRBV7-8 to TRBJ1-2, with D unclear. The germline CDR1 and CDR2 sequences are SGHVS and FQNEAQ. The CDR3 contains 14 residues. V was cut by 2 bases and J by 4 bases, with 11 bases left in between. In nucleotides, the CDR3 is TGTGCCAGCAGCTTATTAGGAGGTGGCTATGGCTACACCTTC. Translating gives CASSLLGGGYGYTF.

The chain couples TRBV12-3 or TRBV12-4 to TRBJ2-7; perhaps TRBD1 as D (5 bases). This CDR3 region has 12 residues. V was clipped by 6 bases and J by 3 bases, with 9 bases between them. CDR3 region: CASRRQFYEQYF. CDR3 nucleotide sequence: TGTGCCAGCAGACGACAGTTCTACGAGCAGTACTTC.

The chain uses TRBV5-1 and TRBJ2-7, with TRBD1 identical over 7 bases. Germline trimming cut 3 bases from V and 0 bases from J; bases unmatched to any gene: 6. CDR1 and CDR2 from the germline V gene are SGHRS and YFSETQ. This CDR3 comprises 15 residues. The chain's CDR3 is CASSWSTGDSYEQYF. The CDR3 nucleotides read TGCGCCAGCAGCTGGTCAACAGGGGACTCCTACGAGCAGTACTTC.

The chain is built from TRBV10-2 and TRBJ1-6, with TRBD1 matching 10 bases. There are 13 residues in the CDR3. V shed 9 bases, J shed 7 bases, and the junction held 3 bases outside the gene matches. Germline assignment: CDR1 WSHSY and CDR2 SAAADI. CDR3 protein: CASQTGGNSPLHF. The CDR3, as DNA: TGCGCCAGTCAGACAGGGGGCAATTCACCCCTCCACTTT.

CDR3 coding DNA: TGTGCCAGCTTGTCGGTGAACACTGAAGCTTTCTTT. It encodes CASLSVNTEAFF. The chain recombines TRBV2 with TRBJ1-1, with unresolved D. The CDR3 runs 12 residues. V gave up 8 bases and J gave up 0 bases, with 7 bases separating them. Germline loops: CDR1 SNHLY, CDR2 FYNNEI.